The T cell receptor (beta chain) described here comes from a study of blood T cell repertoires in COVID-19. Study background: Researchers got acute and convalescent COVID-19 samples from the United States, Italy and Spain. Sources were T cells, B-cell-depleted T cells, or PBMCs; the material itself was cDNA or gDNA.

Patients from Seattle were sampled longitudinally, starting during active infection. V was trimmed by 4 bases and J by 3 bases, leaving 13 bases between them. This CDR3 has 15 amino acids. CDR1 and CDR2 from the germline V gene are LGHNA and YSLEER. As handled by the study authors: Amplifying reference gene primers gave estimates of nucleated cell counts. Using immunoSEQ multiplex PCR, the repertoire was profiled, and TCRdb retains in-frame clones only, with some absent. The V and J calls and clone size come from that table; D and trimming were worked out from the DNA. The sample consists of 200,000 to 250,000 clones, 70% to 90% of them appearing once.

Sequenced material: peripheral blood. The gene calls are TRBV4-3 and TRBJ1-5; D is undetermined. This sequence was found in a woman in her 50s with COVID-19, enrolled during active disease. CDR3 bases: TGCGCCAGCAGCCGTCGCATACAACCCAATCAGCCCCAGCATTTT. Its protein is CASSRRIQPNQPQHF.